This TCR beta chain was retrieved from a study of T cell repertoires in cytomegalovirus infection. Concerning this clonotype: Its antigen is undetermined.

Study findings and constraints: There were HLA-C-restricted CMV-specific TCR beta clonotypes dominating the ex vivo response.

V dropped 0 bases and J dropped 5 bases, with 13 bases sitting between them. Germline V gene lookup returns CDR1 SGHAT and CDR2 FQNNGV. This CDR3 comprises 15 residues. In TCRdb, the reads were re-called with MiXCR into one record per CDR3 protein. The sample consists of fewer than 200,000 distinct CDR3 sequences, approximately 19% of them appearing once. The chain employs TRBV11-2 and TRBJ1-1, with D possibly matching TRBD1 (6 bases). The sequencing sample was made of PBMCs. The sequence came from a human donor in good health (CMV status not recorded). Some clones in this sample may be carry-over from other donors' samples. The CDR3 loop is CASSLDSTGDTEAFF. Here the CDR3 DNA reads TGTGCCAGCAGCTTAGATTCGACAGGTGATACTGAAGCTTTCTTT.